The clone carrying this TCR beta chain was counted between two and nine times. This sample was included in a study of blood T cell repertoires in COVID-19. There are 14 residues in the CDR3. Germline V gene data show CDR1 as SGHAT and CDR2 as FQNNGV. Deletions cut 5 bases from V and 1 base from J, with 8 bases between. Clones were sequenced by immunoSEQ multiplex PCR, and TCRdb holds only the in-frame ones, with some missing. The sample contains roughly 80,000 clones, roughly nine tenths of which appear only once. This receptor was taken from a woman aged 80 or older with active or convalescent COVID-19. Sequenced input: peripheral blood. This chain uses TRBV11-2 with TRBJ2-2; the D is unclear. The CDR3 loop reads CASSQTGNTGELFF. DNA for the CDR3: TGTGCCAGCAGCCAGACGGGGAACACCGGGGAGCTGTTTTTT.